The rows below give T cell receptor beta chains drawn from one sample of a study of regulatory T cells in long-lasting Graves disease. TCRdb used MiXCR to reprocess the multiplex PCR reads, holding one entry per CDR3 protein. The sample includes 400,000 to 500,000 distinct CDR3 sequences, about 15% of them seen just once. These same records also appear under a second study, on T cells in Graves' hyperthyroidism and ophthalmopathy.

Sequenced material: peripheral blood mononuclear cells (PBMCs), taken at new diagnosis, from a patient treated with antithyroid drugs. These receptors were collected from a woman in her late teens or twenties with Graves disease. The CDR3 runs from the conserved cysteine through the conserved F or W. The D gene is left open where the match is weak. Clone size is given for some rows only: seen once, a few or many times, or a class if the clone is expanded.

many	TRBV7-6	TRBJ1-1	-	CASSPRRGNTEAFF	TGTGCCAGCAGCCCCCGGAGGGGGAACACTGAAGCTTTCTTT
many	TRBV28	TRBJ2-3	-	CASRLGSTDTQYF	TGTGCCAGCAGGCTAGGGAGCACAGATACGCAGTATTTT
many	TRBV11-2	TRBJ2-1	TRBD1	CASSKQGDEQFF	TGCGCCAGCAGCAAACAGGGGGATGAGCAGTTCTTC
many	TRBV29-1	TRBJ2-7	TRBD1	CSVSETGNSSYEQYF	TGCAGCGTTAGTGAGACAGGGAACTCCTCCTACGAGCAGTACTTC
many	TRBV12-3/TRBV12-4	TRBJ1-1	-	CASSGGRGLTEAFF	TGTGCCAGCAGTGGGGGCAGGGGTTTGACTGAAGCTTTCTTT
few	TRBV28	TRBJ2-5	TRBD1	CASRLGTGVQETQYF	TGTGCCAGCAGACTCGGGACAGGGGTGCAAGAGACCCAGTACTTC
many	TRBV20-1	TRBJ2-1	TRBD2	CSANTRKGLAGLDEQFF	TGCAGTGCCAATACGAGAAAGGGACTAGCGGGATTGGATGAGCAGTTCTTC
-	TRBV28	TRBJ1-4	-	CASSLSLDTQNEKLFF	TGTGCCAGCAGTTTATCCTTGGACACGCAAAATGAAAAACTGTTTTTT
few	TRBV3-1	TRBJ2-7	TRBD2	CASSFGTSEGYEQYF	TGTGCCAGCAGCTTTGGGACTAGCGAGGGCTACGAGCAGTACTTC
-	TRBV11-2	TRBJ2-7	-	CASSLRGRDLIYEQYF	TGTGCCAGCAGCTTAAGGGGCAGGGATTTGATCTACGAGCAGTACTTC
-	TRBV11-1	TRBJ2-5	-	CASGSDRQETQYF	TGTGCCAGCGGCTCCGACAGGCAAGAGACCCAGTACTTC
many	TRBV20-1	TRBJ2-1	-	CSASGPRYEQFF	TGCAGTGCTAGCGGACCTCGATATGAGCAGTTCTTC
-	TRBV5-4	TRBJ2-1	-	CASSLGAADEQFF	TGTGCCAGCAGCTTGGGGGCAGCTGATGAGCAGTTCTTC
many	TRBV6-2/TRBV6-3	TRBJ2-7	-	CASRLQGDYEQYF	TGTGCCAGCAGACTGCAGGGAGACTACGAGCAGTACTTC
-	TRBV18	TRBJ2-2	-	CASSPRGQRTGELFF	TGTGCCAGCTCACCACGAGGTCAGCGCACCGGGGAGCTGTTTTTT
few	TRBV18	TRBJ2-5	-	CASSKLGGQETQYF	TGTGCCAGCTCGAAGTTGGGCGGCCAAGAGACCCAGTACTTC